This TCR beta chain appears in the sequencing data of a study of T-cell memory formation after mild COVID-19. With respect to this clonotype: Antigen: not known. Because the CDR3 is missing its conserved closing phenylalanine or tryptophan, this is likely a read error.

Study outcomes and limitations: Clones that contracted from day 15 to 85 had balanced CD4/CD8; later expanders were CD4+ biased.

The CDR3 loop spans 12 amino acids. Germline-derived CDR1 and CDR2 are MNHEY and SVGAGI. The trim removed 6 bases at V and 5 bases at J, leaving 1 base unmatched. TCRdb fed the 5' RACE reads into MiXCR, producing one record per CDR3 protein. The data hold tens of thousands of distinct CDR3 sequences, with about an eighth observed a single time. This TCR derives from a man in his late teens or twenties who had mild COVID-19 (a few samples of this study predate the infection). Cell type and time point are not known. V usage is TRBV6-5 and J usage is TRBJ1-5; 7 bases agree with TRBD1. The sequenced sample consisted of PBMCs or a T cell subset sorted from them (not recorded which). Here the CDR3 reads CASRTGDQPQHL. Here the CDR3 DNA reads TGTGCCAGCAGAACAGGGGATCAGCCCCAGCATTTG.